A selection of T cell receptor beta chains follows, all from one sample in a study of blood T cell repertoires in COVID-19. Sequencing was performed with immunoSEQ multiplex PCR; in TCRdb, only in-frame clones are kept and a portion is missing. This table has about 370,000 clones, approximately 89% appearing once. Sequencing was carried out using PBMCs or T cells enriched from blood (not recorded which). The receptors derive from a woman aged 25-40 years who had recovered from COVID-19. CDR3s include the opening cysteine and the closing phenylalanine or tryptophan. A D gene is named only where the DNA matches it firmly.

j_call: TRBJ2-7
v_call: TRBV27
d_call: NA
cdr3_nt: TGTGCCAGCAGTTTATCGTCTGGTAGGGGCCACGAGCAGTACTTC
cdr3_aa: CASSLSSGRGHEQYF

j_call: TRBJ1-1
v_call: TRBV6-4
d_call: NA
cdr3_nt: TGTGCCAGCAGTGACGGCGGGGTAGCTTTCTTT
cdr3_aa: CASSDGGVAFF

j_call: TRBJ2-1
v_call: TRBV18
d_call: TRBD2
cdr3_nt: TGTGCCAGCTCACGGCCCGGGACTAACCCAAGGAATGAGCAGTTCTTC
cdr3_aa: CASSRPGTNPRNEQFF

j_call: TRBJ2-5
v_call: TRBV5-1
d_call: NA
cdr3_nt: TGCGCCAGCATCCAGGATGTGGGGCAGGAGACCCAGTACTTC
cdr3_aa: CASIQDVGQETQYF

j_call: TRBJ2-7
v_call: TRBV20-1
d_call: NA
cdr3_nt: TGCAGTGCTAGTGGGAGTTCCAAGTTCCACTACGAGCAGTACTTC
cdr3_aa: CSASGSSKFHYEQYF

j_call: TRBJ1-6
v_call: TRBV11-2
d_call: NA
cdr3_nt: TGTGCCAGCAGCTCGAGGGTTTCACCCCTCCACTTT
cdr3_aa: CASSSRVSPLHF

j_call: TRBJ1-5
v_call: TRBV4-2
d_call: NA
cdr3_nt: TGTGCCAGCAGCCGAGGAAAGAATAGCAATCAGCCCCAGCATTTT
cdr3_aa: CASSRGKNSNQPQHF

j_call: TRBJ1-5
v_call: TRBV30
d_call: NA
cdr3_nt: TGTGCCTGGAGTGTACGGGGGAATCAGCCCCAGCATTTT
cdr3_aa: CAWSVRGNQPQHF

j_call: TRBJ1-5
v_call: TRBV19
d_call: NA
cdr3_nt: TGTGCCAGTAGTACAACAAGGTCAGGGCAGCCCCAGCATTTT
cdr3_aa: CASSTTRSGQPQHF

j_call: TRBJ1-2
v_call: TRBV7-8
d_call: TRBD1
cdr3_nt: TGTGCCAGCAGCTCCCGGGACAGGGGGACCTATGGCTACACCTTC
cdr3_aa: CASSSRDRGTYGYTF